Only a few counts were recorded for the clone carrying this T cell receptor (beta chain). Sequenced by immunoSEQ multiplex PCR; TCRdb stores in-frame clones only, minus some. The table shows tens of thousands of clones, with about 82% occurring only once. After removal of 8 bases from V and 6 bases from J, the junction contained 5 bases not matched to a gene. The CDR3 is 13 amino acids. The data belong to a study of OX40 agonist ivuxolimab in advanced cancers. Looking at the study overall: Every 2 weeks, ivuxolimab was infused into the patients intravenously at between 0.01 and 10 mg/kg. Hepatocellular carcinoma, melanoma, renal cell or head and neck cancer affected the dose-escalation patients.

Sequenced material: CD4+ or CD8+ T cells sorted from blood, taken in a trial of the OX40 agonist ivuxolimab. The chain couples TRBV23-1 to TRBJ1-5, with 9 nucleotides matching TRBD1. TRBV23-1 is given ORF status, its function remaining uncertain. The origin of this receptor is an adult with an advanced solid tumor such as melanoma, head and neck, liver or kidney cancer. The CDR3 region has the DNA TGCGCCAGCGTGACAGGGGGAGCTCAGCCCCAGCATTTT. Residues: CASVTGGAQPQHF.